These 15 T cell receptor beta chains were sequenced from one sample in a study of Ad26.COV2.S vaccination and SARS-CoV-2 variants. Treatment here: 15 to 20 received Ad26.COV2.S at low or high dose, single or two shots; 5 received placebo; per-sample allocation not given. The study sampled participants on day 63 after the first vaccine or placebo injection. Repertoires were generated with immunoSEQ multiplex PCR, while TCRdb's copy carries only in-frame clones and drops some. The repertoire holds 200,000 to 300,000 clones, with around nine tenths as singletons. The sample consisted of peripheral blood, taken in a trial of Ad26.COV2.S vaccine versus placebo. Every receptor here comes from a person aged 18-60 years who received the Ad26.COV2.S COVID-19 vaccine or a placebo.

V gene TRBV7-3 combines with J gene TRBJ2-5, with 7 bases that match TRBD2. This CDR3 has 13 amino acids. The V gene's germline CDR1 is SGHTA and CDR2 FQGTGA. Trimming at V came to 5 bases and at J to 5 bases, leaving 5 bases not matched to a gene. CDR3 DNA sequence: TGTGCCAGCAGCGCCGGGGACTACGAGACCCAGTACTTC. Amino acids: CASSAGDYETQYF.

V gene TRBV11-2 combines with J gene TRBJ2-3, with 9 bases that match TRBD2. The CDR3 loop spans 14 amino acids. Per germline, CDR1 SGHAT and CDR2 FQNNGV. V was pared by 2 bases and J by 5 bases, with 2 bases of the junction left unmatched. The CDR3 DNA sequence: TGTGCCAGCAGCTTATTGCGGGGGGGAGATACGCAGTATTTT. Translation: CASSLLRGGDTQYF. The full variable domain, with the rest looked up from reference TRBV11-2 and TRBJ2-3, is EAGVAQSPRYKIIEKRQSVAFWCNPISGHATLYWYQQILGQGPKLLIQFQNNGVVDDSQLPKDRFSAERLKGVDSTLKIQPAKLEDSAVYLCASSLLRGGDTQYFGPGTRLTVL.

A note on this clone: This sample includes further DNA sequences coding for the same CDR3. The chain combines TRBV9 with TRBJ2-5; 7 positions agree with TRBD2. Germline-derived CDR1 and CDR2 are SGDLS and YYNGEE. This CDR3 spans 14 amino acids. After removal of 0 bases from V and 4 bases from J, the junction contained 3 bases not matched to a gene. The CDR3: CASSVGGGGETQYF. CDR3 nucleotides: TGTGCCAGCAGCGTAGGCGGGGGAGGAGAGACCCAGTACTTC.

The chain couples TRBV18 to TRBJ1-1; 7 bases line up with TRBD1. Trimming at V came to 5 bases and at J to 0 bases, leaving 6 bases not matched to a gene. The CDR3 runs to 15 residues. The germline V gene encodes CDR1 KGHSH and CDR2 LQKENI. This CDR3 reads CASSSTGQMNTEAFF. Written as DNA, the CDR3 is TGTGCCAGCTCATCGACGGGACAGATGAACACTGAAGCTTTCTTT.

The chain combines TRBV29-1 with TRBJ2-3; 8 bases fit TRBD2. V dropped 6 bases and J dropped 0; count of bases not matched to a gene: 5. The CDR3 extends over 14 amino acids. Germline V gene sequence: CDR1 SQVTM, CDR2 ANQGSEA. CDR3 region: CSVVAGTSTDTQYF. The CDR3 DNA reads TGCAGCGTAGTAGCGGGGACGAGCACAGATACGCAGTATTTT.

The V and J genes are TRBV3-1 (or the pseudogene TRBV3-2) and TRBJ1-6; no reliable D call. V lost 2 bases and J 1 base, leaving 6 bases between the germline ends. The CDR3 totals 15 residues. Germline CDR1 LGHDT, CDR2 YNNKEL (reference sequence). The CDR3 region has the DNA TGTGCCAGCAGCCAAACGGGTTCCTATAATTCACCCCTCCACTTT. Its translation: CASSQTGSYNSPLHF.

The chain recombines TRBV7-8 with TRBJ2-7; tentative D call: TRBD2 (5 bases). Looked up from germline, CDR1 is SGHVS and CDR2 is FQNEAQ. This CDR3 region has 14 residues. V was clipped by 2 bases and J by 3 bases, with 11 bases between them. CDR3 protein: CASSLPGIVYEQYF. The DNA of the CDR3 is TGTGCCAGCAGCTTACCGGGGATCGTCTACGAGCAGTACTTC.

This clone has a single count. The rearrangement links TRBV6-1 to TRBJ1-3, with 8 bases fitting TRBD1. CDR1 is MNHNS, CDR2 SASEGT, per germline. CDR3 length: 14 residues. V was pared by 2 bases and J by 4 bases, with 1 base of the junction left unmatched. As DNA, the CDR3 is TGTGCCAGCAGTGAAAGACAGGGGGGAAACACCATATATTTT. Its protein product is CASSERQGGNTIYF.

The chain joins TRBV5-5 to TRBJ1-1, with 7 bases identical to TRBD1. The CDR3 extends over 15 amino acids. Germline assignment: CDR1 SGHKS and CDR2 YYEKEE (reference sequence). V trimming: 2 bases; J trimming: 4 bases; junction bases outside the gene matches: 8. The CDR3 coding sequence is TGTGCCAGCAGCTTAACGACAGGGTCGGCCACTGAAGCTTTCTTT. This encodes CASSLTTGSATEAFF.

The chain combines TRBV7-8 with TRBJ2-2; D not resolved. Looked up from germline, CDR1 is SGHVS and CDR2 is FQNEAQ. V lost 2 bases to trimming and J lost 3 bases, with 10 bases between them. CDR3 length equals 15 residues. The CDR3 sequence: CASSLRSPYTGELFF. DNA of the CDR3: TGTGCCAGCAGCTTAAGATCCCCTTACACCGGGGAGCTGTTTTTT.

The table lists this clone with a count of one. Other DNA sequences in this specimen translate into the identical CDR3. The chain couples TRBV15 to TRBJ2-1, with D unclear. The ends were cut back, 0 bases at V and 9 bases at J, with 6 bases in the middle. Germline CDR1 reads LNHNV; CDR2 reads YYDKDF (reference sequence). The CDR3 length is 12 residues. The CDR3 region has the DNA TGTGCCACCAGCAGAGATCTCGGTGAGCAGTTCTTC. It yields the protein CATSRDLGEQFF.

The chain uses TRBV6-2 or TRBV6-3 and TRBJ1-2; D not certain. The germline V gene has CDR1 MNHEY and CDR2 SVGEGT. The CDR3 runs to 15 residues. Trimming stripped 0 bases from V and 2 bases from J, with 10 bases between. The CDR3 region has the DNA TGTGCCAGCAGTTACTCGAGGCAGACGAACTATGGCTACACCTTC. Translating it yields CASSYSRQTNYGYTF.

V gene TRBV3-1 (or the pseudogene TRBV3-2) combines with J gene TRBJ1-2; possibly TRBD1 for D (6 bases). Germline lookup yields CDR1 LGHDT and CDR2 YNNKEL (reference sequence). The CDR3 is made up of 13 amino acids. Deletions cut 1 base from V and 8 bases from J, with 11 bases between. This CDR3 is CASSQVGGLGYTF. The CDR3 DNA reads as TGTGCCAGCAGCCAAGTGGGGGGCTTGGGCTACACCTTC.

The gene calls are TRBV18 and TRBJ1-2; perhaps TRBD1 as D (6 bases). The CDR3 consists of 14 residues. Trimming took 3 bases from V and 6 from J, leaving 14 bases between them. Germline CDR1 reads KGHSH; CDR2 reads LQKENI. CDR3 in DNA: TGTGCCAGCTCACCCAATGGTAGGGGGAATGGCTACACCTTC. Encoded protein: CASSPNGRGNGYTF.

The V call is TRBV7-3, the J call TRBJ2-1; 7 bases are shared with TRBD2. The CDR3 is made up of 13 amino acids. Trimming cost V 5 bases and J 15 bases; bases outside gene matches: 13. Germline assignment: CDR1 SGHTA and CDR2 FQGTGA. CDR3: CASSHLGRETLFF. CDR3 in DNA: TGTGCCAGCAGCCATCTTGGGCGGGAGACTCTGTTCTTC. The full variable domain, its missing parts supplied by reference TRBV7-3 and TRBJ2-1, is GAGVSQTPSNKVTEKGKYVELRCDPISGHTALYWYRQSLGQGPEFLIYFQGTGAADDSGLPNDRFFAVRPEGSVSTLKIQRTERGDSAVYLCASSHLGRETLFFGPGTRLTVL.